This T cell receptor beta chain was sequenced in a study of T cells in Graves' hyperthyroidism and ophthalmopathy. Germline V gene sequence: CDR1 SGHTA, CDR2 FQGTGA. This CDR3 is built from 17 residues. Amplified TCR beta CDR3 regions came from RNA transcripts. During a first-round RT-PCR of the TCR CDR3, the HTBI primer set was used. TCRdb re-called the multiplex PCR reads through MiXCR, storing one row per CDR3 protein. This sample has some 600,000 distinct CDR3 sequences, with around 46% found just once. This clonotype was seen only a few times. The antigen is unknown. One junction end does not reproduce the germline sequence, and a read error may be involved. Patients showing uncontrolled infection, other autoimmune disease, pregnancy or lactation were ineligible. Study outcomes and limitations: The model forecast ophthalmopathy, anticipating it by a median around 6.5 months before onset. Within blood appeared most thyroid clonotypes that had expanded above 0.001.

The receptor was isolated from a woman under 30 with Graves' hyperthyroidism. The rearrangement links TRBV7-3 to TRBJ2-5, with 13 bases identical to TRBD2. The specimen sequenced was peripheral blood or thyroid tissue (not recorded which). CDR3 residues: CASSPGGGLAGVETQYF. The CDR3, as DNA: TGCGCCAGCAGCCCGGGCGGAGGACTAGCGGGAGTAGAGACCCAGTACTTC. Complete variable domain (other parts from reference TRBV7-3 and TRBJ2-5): GAGVSQTPSNKVTEKGKYVELRCDPISGHTALYWYRQSLGQGPEFLIYFQGTGAADDSGLPNDRFFAVRPEGSVSTLKIQRTERGDSAVYLCASSPGGGLAGVETQYFGPGTRLLVL.